These T cell receptor beta chains were read from a single sample in a study of blood T cell repertoires in COVID-19. The table came from immunoSEQ multiplex PCR; TCRdb's copy has only in-frame clones and leaves some out. The data contain approximately 190,000 clones, roughly 80% of them singletons. Sequenced sample: peripheral blood. The source of these receptors is a man aged 60-69 years with active or convalescent COVID-19. The conserved cysteine and the conserved F or W are not part of the CDR3 here. The order of the fields is J gene, D gene, V gene, CDR3 protein. D genes are given only for firm matches.

TRBJ2-7	-	TRBV2	ASVAAQSWEQY
TRBJ2-7	TRBD1	TRBV7-3	AIELTGNDEQY
TRBJ2-3	-	TRBV7-8	ASSFWSQTDTQY
TRBJ2-2	-	TRBV4-2	ASSRAGSENTGELF
TRBJ2-1	TRBD2	TRBV5-8	ASSLGIAGGGEQF
TRBJ2-3	TRBD1	TRBV5-4	ASTPGQGDRDTQY
TRBJ1-5	TRBD1	TRBV25-1	ASMETGFNQPQH
TRBJ2-1	TRBD2	TRBV4-3	ASSQEEGLAGDNEQF
TRBJ1-2	-	TRBV18	ASSPPSSSGYGYT
TRBJ2-5	-	TRBV6-5	ASRRAQETQY
TRBJ2-2	TRBD2	TRBV30	AWSKGPASGNHPGELF
TRBJ2-5	TRBD2	TRBV7-7	ASSPRLAGTAQY
TRBJ1-2	TRBD1	TRBV7-9	ASSSFRDRGRLDYGYT
TRBJ1-2	-	TRBV5-4	ASSLEPGSYT
TRBJ2-7	TRBD1	TRBV3-1/TRBV3-2	ASSPWDRGAGGEQY
TRBJ1-6	TRBD1	TRBV6-2/TRBV6-3	ASSIGQGTPLH
TRBJ2-1	-	TRBV30	AWSVLGRQYNEQF
TRBJ2-3	TRBD2	TRBV4-3	ASSQAALIAGAKDTQY
TRBJ2-2	TRBD1	TRBV6-5	ASRRQGSGAGELF
TRBJ1-6	-	TRBV28	ASSRDLNSPLH
TRBJ2-2	TRBD1	TRBV6-1	ASSGGQGILNTGELF
TRBJ2-7	TRBD2	TRBV3-1/TRBV3-2	ASSQEGTRYEQY
TRBJ2-3	TRBD2	TRBV29-1	SVKPGLGADTQY
TRBJ2-7	-	TRBV7-2	ASSSDMYEQY
TRBJ2-1	-	TRBV3-1/TRBV3-2	ASSQVLAADSYNEQF
TRBJ2-7	TRBD1	TRBV19	ASSLDRDRGIYEQY
TRBJ1-1	-	TRBV9	ASSVGGGGGTEAF
TRBJ2-7	-	TRBV18	ASSPDRQWEQY
TRBJ1-4	-	TRBV18	ASSPGPNEKLF
TRBJ2-2	TRBD1	TRBV5-1	ASSLSGQGAAGELF
TRBJ2-7	TRBD1	TRBV6-2/TRBV6-3	ASSRTGGAYEQY
TRBJ2-7	-	TRBV27	ASRLTGSYEQY
TRBJ2-7	TRBD1	TRBV28	ASSRLKRTGTIYEQY
TRBJ2-1	TRBD2	TRBV29-1	SIRLAGGVNEQF
TRBJ1-1	-	TRBV5-1	ASSWSGNTEAF
TRBJ2-2	-	TRBV7-3	ASSLESANTGELF